This passage covers 10 T cell receptor beta chains from one sample sequenced in a study of T cell changes during pregnancy in multiple sclerosis. Using immunoSEQ multiplex PCR, the repertoire was profiled, and TCRdb retains in-frame clones only, with some absent. The data show about 64,000 clones, 96% seen once. The sequences come from CD8+ T cells from peripheral blood mononuclear cells, collected after pregnancy. Source of these receptors: a female donor with multiple sclerosis, enrolled in a pregnancy study.

The V and J genes are TRBV9 and TRBJ1-4, with D perhaps matching TRBD1 (5 bases). The CDR3 extends over 15 amino acids. Trimming removed 3 bases from V and 8 bases from J, with 17 bases in between. Germline CDR1 SGDLS, CDR2 YYNGEE. In DNA form, the CDR3 reads TGTGCCAGCAGCGCGCCTGGGGGGGGAGTCGAAAAACTGTTTTTT. This sequence encodes CASSAPGGGVEKLFF.

The chain employs TRBV14 and TRBJ2-1; D ambiguous. V lost 4 bases to trimming and J lost 8 bases, with 12 bases between them. Looked up from germline, CDR1 is SGHDN and CDR2 is FVKESK. The CDR3 is 13 residues long. DNA for the CDR3: TGTGCCAGCAGCCTTCCTAGTGGCTATGAGCAGTTCTTC. Translating gives CASSLPSGYEQFF. Variable domain in full (rest from reference TRBV14 and TRBJ2-1): EAGVTQFPSHSVIEKGQTVTLRCDPISGHDNLYWYRRVMGKEIKFLLHFVKESKQDESGMPNNRFLAERTGGTYSTLKVQPAELEDSGVYFCASSLPSGYEQFFGPGTRLTVL.

This chain links TRBV7-9 with TRBJ2-7; 8 nucleotides match TRBD1. With 3 bases clipped from V and 7 bases from J, the junction kept 8 bases outside the gene matches. Germline V gene lookup returns CDR1 SEHNR and CDR2 FQNEAQ (reference sequence). The CDR3 covers 14 residues. CDR3 nucleotide sequence: TGTGCCAGCAGCTTGGAGGACAGGGATATGGAGCAGTACTTC. This translates into CASSLEDRDMEQYF.

The chain carries TRBV27 and TRBJ2-1; 9 nucleotides agree with TRBD2. The V gene end was trimmed by 8 bases and the J gene end by 4 bases; junction bases not matched to a gene: 3. This CDR3 has 13 residues. From germline, CDR1 is MNHEY and CDR2 SMNVEV (reference sequence). Here the CDR3 reads CASGLAGYNEQFF. The CDR3 nucleotides read TGTGCCAGCGGGCTAGCGGGGTACAATGAGCAGTTCTTC.

This clone was recorded once. V usage is TRBV27 and J usage is TRBJ1-1; 7 positions agree with TRBD1. This CDR3 region has 13 residues. V lost 5 bases, J lost 3 bases, and 3 bases stayed unmatched. The V gene's germline CDR1 is MNHEY and CDR2 SMNVEV (reference sequence). DNA of the CDR3: TGTGCCAGCAGTCCCAGGGGGGACACTGAAGCTTTCTTT. It is translated as CASSPRGDTEAFF.

The chain carries TRBV10-2 and TRBJ1-4; TRBD1 might be the D (5 bases). This CDR3 comprises 12 residues. The V end was cut by 6 bases, the J end by 12 bases, with 14 bases between. The germline gives CDR1 WSHSY, CDR2 SAAADI. Here the CDR3 reads CASRTGTLELFF. The CDR3 bases are TGCGCCAGCAGAACCGGGACTCTTGAACTGTTTTTT.

The chain couples TRBV28 to TRBJ2-1; 7 nucleotides agree with TRBD1. CDR1 and CDR2 (germline): MDHEN, SYDVKM. This CDR3 region has 16 residues. Losses at the gene ends were 1 base for V and 7 bases for J; bases not matched to a gene: 10. CDR3 region: CASSLFGGQARNEQFF. DNA for the CDR3: TGTGCCAGCAGTTTATTCGGCGGACAGGCGAGGAATGAGCAGTTCTTC.

The V and J genes are TRBV2 and TRBJ2-1; no clear D. The CDR3 sequence is 13 residues long. Germline V gives CDR1 SNHLY, CDR2 FYNNEI. Trimming stripped 7 bases from V and 5 bases from J, with 12 bases between. CDR3 in DNA: TGTGCCAGCACTGAGAGAGGAAACAATGAGCAGTTCTTC. It codes for CASTERGNNEQFF.

V and J are TRBV7-8 and TRBJ2-3; 8 bases align to TRBD2. This CDR3 contains 15 residues. Germline V lookup: CDR1 SGHVS, CDR2 FQNEAQ. The J segment lost 2 bases and the V segment lost 1 base, leaving 2 bases of the junction unmatched. The CDR3 protein is CASSLGAGDTDTQYF. In nucleotides, the CDR3 is TGTGCCAGCAGCTTAGGAGCGGGAGACACAGATACGCAGTATTTT.

This rearrangement joins TRBV30 to TRBJ2-4, with 9 bases identical to TRBD1. The CDR3 is 14 amino acids. CDR1 and CDR2 (germline): GTSNPN, SVGIG (reference sequence). Trimming took 1 base from V and 9 from J; bases not matched to a gene: 7. This CDR3 is CAWSAGQGVIIQYF. Written as DNA, the CDR3 is TGTGCCTGGAGTGCGGGACAGGGAGTGATCATTCAGTACTTC.